This TCR beta chain is drawn from a study of blood T cells in healthy people across ages. PCR was performed a second time for about 6 to 12 cycles using a sample-barcoded 5' primer and a J-beta primer mix. A template-switch adaptor with 12 random nucleotides tagged each cDNA molecule. TCRdb independently ran MiXCR on the 5' RACE reads; one entry per CDR3 protein. The sample includes about 760,000 distinct CDR3 sequences, more than 50% of them seen just once. Donors were systemically healthy Caucasian individuals from Russia aged roughly 6 to 95 years. This CDR3 comprises 14 residues. V lost 0 bases and J 0 bases, leaving 6 bases between the germline ends. Germline V gives CDR1 MNHEY, CDR2 SMNVEV (reference sequence). This clonotype occurred a few times. Antigen unknown. Regarding the study as a whole: Across the age range, TCR beta diversity per million T cells fell in a roughly linear way. Correlation between TCR beta diversity and naive T cell percentage was strong.

The clonotype was recovered from a man aged 35 to 55 in good health. The sequencing sample was made of blood. The genes are TRBV27 and TRBJ2-7, with a possible D match to TRBD1 (5 bases). CDR3 loop: CASSLSRGSYEQYF. The CDR3 DNA follows: TGTGCCAGCAGTTTATCAAGGGGCTCCTACGAGCAGTACTTC.